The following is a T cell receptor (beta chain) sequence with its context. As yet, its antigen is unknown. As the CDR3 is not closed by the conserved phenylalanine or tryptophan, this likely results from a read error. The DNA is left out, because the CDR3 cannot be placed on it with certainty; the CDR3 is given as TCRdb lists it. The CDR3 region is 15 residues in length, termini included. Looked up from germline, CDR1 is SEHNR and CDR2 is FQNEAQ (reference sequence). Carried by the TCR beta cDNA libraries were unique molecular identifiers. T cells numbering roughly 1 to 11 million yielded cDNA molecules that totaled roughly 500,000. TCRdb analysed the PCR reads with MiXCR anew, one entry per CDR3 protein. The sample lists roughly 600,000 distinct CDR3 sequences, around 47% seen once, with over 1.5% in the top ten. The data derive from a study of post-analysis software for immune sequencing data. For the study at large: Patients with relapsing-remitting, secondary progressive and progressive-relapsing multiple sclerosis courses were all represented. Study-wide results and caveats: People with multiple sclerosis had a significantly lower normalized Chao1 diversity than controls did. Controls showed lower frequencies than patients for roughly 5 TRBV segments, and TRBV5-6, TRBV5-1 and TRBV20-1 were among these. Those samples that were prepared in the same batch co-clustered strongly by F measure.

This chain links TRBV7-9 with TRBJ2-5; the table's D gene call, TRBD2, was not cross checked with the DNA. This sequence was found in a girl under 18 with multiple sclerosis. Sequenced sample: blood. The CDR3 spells CASSLGLAGETSSTS.